The 31 T cell receptor beta chains below were found in one sample sequenced in a study of T cell responses to AZD1222 COVID-19 vaccine. Measured with immunoSEQ multiplex PCR; TCRdb has only the in-frame clones, and not every one. The sample includes around 110,000 clones, 80% to 90% of them seen just once. The starting material was peripheral blood, obtained on day 0 of AZD1222 vaccination. The receptors here all came from an adult in good health.

V and J are TRBV11-2 and TRBJ1-6; TRBD1 aligns across 8 bases. Trimming removed 2 bases from V and 9 bases from J; junction bases left unmatched: 3. Germline V CDR1 and CDR2: SGHAT, FQNNGV. This CDR3 spans 14 amino acids. CDR3 sequence reads: CASSLMTGASPLHF. The CDR3 DNA reads TGTGCCAGCAGCTTAATGACAGGGGCTTCACCCCTCCACTTT.

The V gene is TRBV28, the J gene TRBJ1-6, with a possible D match to TRBD1 (6 bases). This CDR3 region has 16 residues. From germline, CDR1 is MDHEN and CDR2 SYDVKM. Trimming cost V 6 bases and J 9 bases, with 21 bases left between them. The CDR3 sequence is CASRSLRGVLISPLHF. The DNA of the CDR3 is TGTGCCAGCAGATCATTAAGGGGGGTGTTAATTTCACCCCTCCACTTT.

The V gene is TRBV15, the J gene TRBJ2-5, with D possibly being TRBD1 (7 bases). The CDR3 contains 12 residues. CDR1 is LNHNV, CDR2 YYDKDF, per germline (reference sequence). Trimming took 6 bases from V and 8 from J, leaving 13 bases between them. The CDR3: CATSLRGDTQYF. The CDR3 DNA sequence: TGTGCCACCAGTCTCAGGGGGGATACCCAGTACTTC.

The J gene is TRBJ1-1, the V gene TRBV18, with D hard to call. V lost 3 bases and J lost 1, with 12 bases in between. The CDR3 loop spans 15 amino acids. Germline V lookup: CDR1 KGHSH, CDR2 LQKENI. CDR3 loop: CASSPTQPPNTEAFF. The CDR3 nucleotides read TGTGCCAGCTCACCTACCCAGCCCCCGAACACTGAAGCTTTCTTT.

This clone has a handful of counts. Other DNA sequences in this specimen translate into the identical CDR3. The chain combines TRBV5-1 with TRBJ2-2; 9 bases agree with TRBD1. Germline trimming cut 4 bases from V and 4 bases from J; bases unmatched to any gene: 5. From germline, CDR1 is SGHRS and CDR2 YFSETQ. CDR3 length equals 15 residues. The CDR3 region has the DNA TGCGCCAGCAGCCCGGGACAGGGAGGCACCGGGGAGCTGTTTTTT. Its translation is CASSPGQGGTGELFF.

The rearrangement links TRBV15 to TRBJ2-1, with D tentatively TRBD2 (6 bases). The CDR3 runs 15 residues. V dropped 3 bases and J dropped 4 bases, with 13 bases sitting between them. The germline V gene has CDR1 LNHNV and CDR2 YYDKDF (reference sequence). The CDR3 loop is CATSRQTGTYNEQFF. The CDR3 nucleotides are TGTGCCACCAGCAGGCAAACCGGGACTTACAATGAGCAGTTCTTC.

V and J are TRBV4-2 and TRBJ2-2; maybe TRBD2 (6 bases). This CDR3 is built from 14 residues. CDR1 LGHNA and CDR2 YNFKEQ come from the germline V gene. The germline V and J ends were trimmed by 0 bases and 7 bases, with 9 bases remaining between them. CDR3 bases: TGTGCCAGCAGCCAAGAGGCGGGACTCGGGGAGCTGTTTTTT. Translation: CASSQEAGLGELFF.

This clone has a single count. The chain couples TRBV5-4 to TRBJ2-3, with 9 bases lining up with TRBD1. V lost 6 bases to trimming and J lost 2 bases; unmatched junction nucleotides: 19. Germline lookup yields CDR1 SGHNT and CDR2 YYREEE (reference sequence). CDR3 length: 19 amino acids. Here the CDR3 DNA reads TGTGCCAGCACCGACATGGGGGACAGGGTTAAACCTACCACAGATACGCAGTATTTT. It yields the protein CASTDMGDRVKPTTDTQYF.

The genes are TRBV27 and TRBJ2-7; D is uncertain. The CDR3 is made up of 14 amino acids. CDR1 and CDR2 (germline): MNHEY, SMNVEV (reference sequence). V was trimmed by 4 bases and J by 3 bases, leaving 13 bases between them. As DNA, the CDR3 is TGTGCCAGCAGTTCTATGGTTCCAGTCTACGAGCAGTACTTC. Its protein product is CASSSMVPVYEQYF.

The DNA for the CDR3 is TGTGCCAGCAGTTCCCCAGGGTTTGGCTACACCTTC. This gives the protein CASSSPGFGYTF. The chain is built from TRBV28 and TRBJ1-2, with D possibly being TRBD1 (5 bases). The CDR3 length is 12 residues. CDR1 MDHEN and CDR2 SYDVKM come from the germline V gene. V lost 4 bases to trimming and J lost 7 bases, with 10 bases between them.

This clone was recorded a few times. CDR3 protein: CASSGGTGFNQPQHF. The CDR3 DNA reads TGTGCCAGCAGCGGAGGGACAGGGTTCAATCAGCCCCAGCATTTT. J is TRBJ1-5 and V is TRBV9; TRBD1 aligns across 9 bases. CDR3 length equals 15 residues. Germline loops: CDR1 SGDLS, CDR2 YYNGEE. After removal of 3 bases from V and 3 bases from J, the junction contained 4 bases not matched to a gene.

There are a few counts of this clone. The gene calls are TRBV10-3 and TRBJ2-7; 7 bases agree with TRBD2. The V and J ends lost 4 bases and 1 base, in that order; junction bases with no gene match: 4. The CDR3 has 14 residues. Germline V CDR1 and CDR2: ENHRY, SYGVKD. The CDR3 DNA sequence: TGTGCCATCAGTGGCGGGAGTCGGTCCTACGAGCAGTACTTC. This sequence encodes CAISGGSRSYEQYF.

This clone occurred a few times. The genes are TRBV19 and TRBJ1-6, with D hard to call. Trimming shortened V by 6 bases and J by 0 bases, and 12 bases separated the two germline ends. The CDR3 consists of 16 residues. Germline CDR1 LNHDA, CDR2 SQIVND (reference sequence). In nucleotides, the CDR3 is TGTGCCAGTAGCCGGAGAGGTAGCTCCTATAATTCACCCCTCCACTTT. Protein: CASSRRGSSYNSPLHF.

The genes are TRBV6-2 or TRBV6-3 and TRBJ1-2, with D unclear. Trimming stripped 2 bases from V and 2 bases from J, with 6 bases between. The germline V gene has CDR1 MNHEY and CDR2 SVGEGT. The CDR3 is 13 amino acids. CDR3 sequence: CASSYPDNYGYTF. CDR3 coding DNA: TGTGCCAGCAGTTACCCCGACAACTATGGCTACACCTTC.

The chain recombines TRBV4-3 with TRBJ1-5; D uncertain. V was clipped by 2 bases and J by 5 bases, with 7 bases between them. Germline CDR1 reads LGHNA; CDR2 reads YSLEER. This CDR3 comprises 13 residues. Here the CDR3 DNA reads TGCGCCAGCAGCCAACAATGGGATCAGCCCCAGCATTTT. As protein: CASSQQWDQPQHF.

The CDR3 is CASSQGEGDTQYF. DNA for the CDR3: TGCGCCAGCAGCCAAGGGGAGGGTGATACGCAGTATTTT. This rearrangement joins TRBV4-3 to TRBJ2-3; 7 bases align to TRBD2. CDR1 is LGHNA and CDR2 is YSLEER in the germline V gene. With V trimmed by 1 base and J by 6 bases, 1 base remained unmatched. The CDR3 runs 13 residues.

The rearrangement uses TRBV5-1 and TRBJ1-4, with D hard to call. V dropped 3 bases and J dropped 5 bases, with 5 bases sitting between them. Germline V gene sequence: CDR1 SGHRS, CDR2 YFSETQ. The CDR3 is 12 residues long. The DNA of the CDR3 is TGCGCCAGCAGCTCGGAGAATGAAAAACTGTTTTTT. Its protein is CASSSENEKLFF.

The chain uses TRBV18 and TRBJ1-2, with a weak D call TRBD1 (5 bases). Per the germline V gene, CDR1 is KGHSH and CDR2 is LQKENI. V lost 3 bases to trimming and J lost 1 base, with 18 bases between them. The CDR3 contains 17 residues. CDR3 nucleotide sequence: TGTGCCAGCTCACCCCGTGGGCAGGGCGAGATTAACTATGGCTACACCTTC. Encoded protein: CASSPRGQGEINYGYTF.

V and J are TRBV3-1 (or the pseudogene TRBV3-2) and TRBJ2-5; D remains ambiguous. This CDR3 is 11 amino acids long. Germline loops: CDR1 LGHDT, CDR2 YNNKEL (reference sequence). V dropped 2 bases and J dropped 2 bases, with 0 bases sitting between them. The CDR3 nucleotides are TGTGCCAGCAGCCAACAAGAGACCCAGTACTTC. It encodes CASSQQETQYF.

The rearrangement joins TRBV7-2 to TRBJ2-4, with D possibly TRBD2 on 5 matching bases. The CDR3 is 12 amino acids. CDR1 and CDR2 from the germline V gene are SGHTA and FQGNSA. V was trimmed by 3 bases and J by 9 bases, leaving 9 bases between them. CDR3 in DNA: TGTGCCAGCAGCTTTGACCGGGGCATTCAGTACTTC. It encodes CASSFDRGIQYF.

This rearrangement joins TRBV6-6 to TRBJ1-1, with D perhaps matching TRBD1 (6 bases). The germline V gene encodes CDR1 MNHNY and CDR2 SVGAGI (reference sequence). Trimming left V 6 bases short and J 4 bases short, with 33 bases between. This CDR3 spans 20 amino acids. The CDR3 DNA reads TGTGCCAGCAGCAACCGACACGGGGGGAAAGGGGGGAGCATCGGCACTGAAGCTTTCTTT. It encodes CASSNRHGGKGGSIGTEAFF.

This clone was observed a few times. The chain has TRBV18 and TRBJ1-4; D is ambiguous. The germline V and J ends were trimmed by 4 bases and 2 bases, with 5 bases remaining between them. The CDR3 sequence is 13 residues long. The germline V gene encodes CDR1 KGHSH and CDR2 LQKENI. CDR3 sequence (DNA): TGTGCCAGCTCACAGGGCACTAATGAAAAACTGTTTTTT. Amino acids: CASSQGTNEKLFF.

This clone was detected once. V gene TRBV18 combines with J gene TRBJ1-5; 7 nucleotides align to TRBD1. V gave up 2 bases and J gave up 4 bases; unmatched junction bases: 2. Germline CDR1 and CDR2: KGHSH and LQKENI. This CDR3 comprises 14 residues. The CDR3 loop reads CASSPTDRNQPQHF. Written as DNA, the CDR3 is TGTGCCAGCTCACCAACGGACAGGAATCAGCCCCAGCATTTT.

This rearrangement joins TRBV4-1 to TRBJ1-1; TRBD1 agrees at 11 bases. The CDR3 spans 16 residues. V lost 1 base, J lost 5 bases, and 6 bases stayed unmatched. Looked up from germline, CDR1 is MGHRA and CDR2 is YSYEKL. CDR3 in DNA: TGCGCCAGCAGCCAAGGAGGACAGGGGGCAGGAACTGAAGCTTTCTTT. As protein: CASSQGGQGAGTEAFF.

The chain employs TRBV6-5 and TRBJ1-2; unclear D gene. Between the trimmed V and J ends, which lost 6 bases and 7 bases, there was a span of 15 bases. This CDR3 has 13 amino acids. Per the germline V gene, CDR1 is MNHEY and CDR2 is SVGAGI. The CDR3 loop reads CASSPAGVRGYTF. The CDR3 DNA reads TGTGCCAGCAGCCCCGCAGGTGTGCGTGGCTACACCTTC.

The chain combines TRBV27 with TRBJ2-6, with D possibly TRBD1 on 6 matching bases. The CDR3 is made up of 19 amino acids. V was pared by 1 base and J by 0 bases, with 16 bases between. The germline V gene has CDR1 MNHEY and CDR2 SMNVEV (reference sequence). The CDR3 loop is CASSLFSRGGTSGANVLTF. The CDR3 nucleotides read TGTGCCAGCAGTTTATTCAGCCGAGGGGGAACCTCTGGGGCCAACGTCCTGACTTTC.

V usage is TRBV27 and J usage is TRBJ2-3, with TRBD2 matching over 14 bases. J was trimmed by 5 bases and V by 3 bases; bases with no gene match: 7. In germline, CDR1 is MNHEY, CDR2 SMNVEV (reference sequence). The CDR3 consists of 17 residues. DNA for the CDR3: TGTGCCAGCAGTTTTTGGGGACTAGCGGGAGTTAAAGATACGCAGTATTTT. Amino acid sequence: CASSFWGLAGVKDTQYF.

The chain employs TRBV5-1 and TRBJ1-5, with D unclear. Germline-derived CDR1 and CDR2 are SGHRS and YFSETQ. The CDR3 sequence is 17 residues long. Deletions cut 2 bases from V and 2 bases from J, with 17 bases between. The CDR3 bases are TGCGCCAGCAGCTTTACTCTGTCACCGTCGGGCAATCAGCCCCAGCATTTT. It specifies CASSFTLSPSGNQPQHF.

V is TRBV6-1 and J is TRBJ1-4; D gene unclear. The CDR3 is 14 residues long. Per germline, CDR1 MNHNS and CDR2 SASEGT. V was shortened by 2 bases and J by 3 bases, with 7 bases between the two germline ends. As DNA, the CDR3 is TGTGCCAGCAGTGAAAACACATCTAATGAAAAACTGTTTTTT. Translated: CASSENTSNEKLFF.

The chain employs TRBV5-4 and TRBJ1-6, with D perhaps matching TRBD1 (6 bases). Deletions cut 5 bases from V and 3 bases from J, with 15 bases between. CDR3 length: 16 residues. Germline CDR1 reads SGHNT; CDR2 reads YYREEE (reference sequence). The CDR3 sequence is CASREGSTGYNSPLHF. Here the CDR3 DNA reads TGTGCCAGCAGAGAGGGATCGACAGGCTATAATTCACCCCTCCACTTT.

The rearrangement links TRBV5-4 to TRBJ2-3, with TRBD2 matching 11 bases. Germline CDR1 is SGHNT and CDR2 is YYREEE (reference sequence). The CDR3 totals 14 residues. After removal of 5 bases from V and 6 bases from J, the junction contained 5 bases not matched to a gene. CDR3 DNA: TGTGCCAGCAGTCCGACTAGCGGGACCGATACGCAGTATTTT. Amino acids: CASSPTSGTDTQYF.